The 21 T cell receptor beta chains listed next were all sequenced from one sample in a study of blood T cell repertoires in COVID-19. Sequenced by immunoSEQ multiplex PCR; TCRdb stores in-frame clones only, minus some. The data hold hundreds of thousands of clones, with about 88% observed a single time. Sequencing was performed on PBMCs or T cells enriched from blood (not recorded which). The receptor source for this set is an older woman who had recovered from COVID-19.

V and J are TRBV19 and TRBJ2-3; TRBD1 matches at 7 bases. V was pared by 5 bases and J by 8 bases, with 13 bases of the junction left unmatched. This CDR3 is built from 15 residues. CDR1 LNHDA and CDR2 SQIVND come from the germline V gene (reference sequence). CDR3 residues: CASSRPGQLIGTQYF. The CDR3 region has the DNA TGTGCCAGTAGTCGACCGGGACAGCTTATCGGTACGCAGTATTTT.

The V call is TRBV11-2, the J call TRBJ1-1; D unresolved. The CDR3 loop spans 13 amino acids. The V end was cut by 8 bases, the J end by 0 bases, with 10 bases between. Germline V CDR1 and CDR2: SGHAT, FQNNGV. CDR3: CASSVAMNTEAFF. CDR3 sequence (DNA): TGTGCCAGCTCGGTTGCAATGAACACTGAAGCTTTCTTT.

This clone appeared once. The rearrangement joins TRBV7-8 to TRBJ1-2; the match to TRBD1 covers 7 bases. Per germline, CDR1 SGHVS and CDR2 FQNEAQ. This CDR3 comprises 14 residues. Trimming took 2 bases from V and 5 from J; bases not matched to a gene: 5. CDR3 protein: CASSLSKQGYGYTF. CDR3 DNA: TGTGCCAGCAGCTTATCAAAACAGGGGTATGGCTACACCTTC.

The gene calls are TRBV6-6 and TRBJ2-7; 9 nucleotides align to TRBD1. CDR1 and CDR2 from the germline V gene are MNHNY and SVGAGI (reference sequence). Trimming took 2 bases from V and 6 from J; bases not matched to a gene: 5. The length of the CDR3 is 14 residues. The CDR3, as DNA: TGTGCCAGCAGTTACCTCCCGGGACAGGGCGAGCAGTACTTC. It codes for CASSYLPGQGEQYF.

This chain connects TRBV2 to TRBJ2-5; 8 nucleotides agree with TRBD1. CDR1 SNHLY and CDR2 FYNNEI come from the germline V gene. CDR3 length: 13 amino acids. J was trimmed by 7 bases and V by 8 bases; bases with no gene match: 9. The CDR3 bases are TGTGCCAGCCGTACAGGGACAGGTGGGACCCAGTACTTC. Translation: CASRTGTGGTQYF.

The chain has TRBV19 and TRBJ2-7; D not certain. Germline V gene data show CDR1 as LNHDA and CDR2 as SQIVND (reference sequence). V lost 1 base to trimming and J lost 0 bases, with 10 bases between them. This CDR3 contains 15 residues. CDR3 coding DNA: TGTGCCAGTAGTATAGTTTTGGCAAGCTCCTACGAGCAGTACTTC. This sequence encodes CASSIVLASSYEQYF.

V gene TRBV5-1 combines with J gene TRBJ2-2; D gene ambiguous. The germline V gene has CDR1 SGHRS and CDR2 YFSETQ. This CDR3 is 13 amino acids long. Trimming left V 4 bases short and J 6 bases short, with 10 bases between. The CDR3 bases are TGCGCCAGCAGCCTAAAGTTCTCCGGGGAGCTGTTTTTT. As protein: CASSLKFSGELFF.

The chain has TRBV10-3 and TRBJ2-7; 9 bases fit TRBD1. The J segment lost 3 bases and the V segment lost 5 bases, leaving 5 bases of the junction unmatched. The CDR3 consists of 14 residues. Germline values: CDR1 ENHRY, CDR2 SYGVKD. The CDR3 DNA reads as TGTGCCATCAGTCGACAGGGGGAGAACTACGAGCAGTACTTC. This gives the protein CAISRQGENYEQYF.

Concerning this clone itself: The same CDR3 can be traced to other DNA sequences in this sample. The chain couples TRBV20-1 to TRBJ2-7, with D maybe TRBD1 (7 bases). V gave up 3 bases and J gave up 3 bases, with 9 bases separating them. This CDR3 has 12 amino acids. Germline V CDR1 and CDR2: DFQATT, SNEGSKA (reference sequence). Here the CDR3 DNA reads TGCAGTGCTAGTCAGGGGGGCTACGAGCAGTACGTC. This encodes CSASQGGYEQYV.

The chain uses TRBV3-1 (or the pseudogene TRBV3-2) and TRBJ2-7, with 10 bases lining up with TRBD2. Germline V gene sequence: CDR1 LGHDT, CDR2 YNNKEL (reference sequence). The CDR3 length is 15 residues. V dropped 3 bases and J dropped 2; count of bases not matched to a gene: 4. The CDR3 loop reads CASSQILAGAYEQYF. The CDR3 coding sequence is TGTGCCAGCAGCCAGATCCTAGCGGGGGCCTACGAGCAGTACTTC.

This chain links TRBV7-2 with TRBJ1-6; maybe TRBD1 (5 bases). The CDR3 runs to 15 residues. CDR1 is SGHTA, CDR2 FQGNSA, per germline. The V gene lost 1 base and the J gene lost 10 bases, with 14 bases spanning the gap. CDR3 DNA sequence: TGTGCCAGCAGCTTAGTTTTCGGGGGGGGATCACCCCTCCACTTT. It yields the protein CASSLVFGGGSPLHF.

For the CDR3, the DNA is TGTGCCAGCAGCCCCCTTAATGGCTACACCTTC. Its protein product is CASSPLNGYTF. The chain uses TRBV28 and TRBJ1-2, with D hard to call. The CDR3 length is 11 residues. The ends were cut back, 6 bases at V and 6 bases at J, with 8 bases in the middle. Germline V gene lookup returns CDR1 MDHEN and CDR2 SYDVKM.

The chain recombines TRBV6-5 with TRBJ1-6; TRBD1 matches at 7 bases. J gave up 9 bases and V 0 bases, and 5 bases lay outside the gene matches. The germline CDR1 and CDR2 sequences are MNHEY and SVGAGI. The CDR3 consists of 15 residues. The CDR3 DNA is TGTGCCAGCAGTTACTCGATTGACAGGGTTTCACCCCTCCACTTT. Protein product: CASSYSIDRVSPLHF.

The chain recombines TRBV7-2 with TRBJ2-7; D is perhaps TRBD1 (6 bases). Germline CDR1 reads SGHTA; CDR2 reads FQGNSA. The CDR3 is 12 residues long. V lost 8 bases, J lost 3 bases, and 11 bases lay in between. As DNA, the CDR3 is TGTGCCAGCCGGACAGAGAACTACGAGCAGTACTTC. It is translated as CASRTENYEQYF.

This rearrangement joins TRBV6-1 to TRBJ1-3; D remains unclear. Germline V gives CDR1 MNHNS, CDR2 SASEGT. Trimming removed 2 bases from V and 0 bases from J, with 26 bases in between. The CDR3 extends over 21 amino acids. CDR3 nucleotide sequence: TGTGCCAGCAGTGAAAGTTTTAGCGGACTTAGGGTTTTTCACTCTGGAAACACCATATATTTT. Its translation is CASSESFSGLRVFHSGNTIYF.

On this clone: In the same sample, other DNA sequences code for this CDR3. The genes are TRBV5-1 and TRBJ2-1; 8 nucleotides align to TRBD2. Trimming took 1 base from V and 5 from J; bases not matched to a gene: 2. Germline V gives CDR1 SGHRS, CDR2 YFSETQ. This CDR3 spans 14 amino acids. CDR3 residues: CASSLTSGNNEQFF. For the CDR3, the DNA is TGCGCCAGCAGCTTGACTAGCGGCAACAATGAGCAGTTCTTC.

The chain combines TRBV24-1 with TRBJ1-2, with TRBD1 matching 7 bases. Per germline, CDR1 KGHDR and CDR2 SFDVKD. V trimming: 4 bases; J trimming: 7 bases; junction bases outside the gene matches: 17. The CDR3 length is 17 residues. The CDR3, as DNA: TGTGCCACCAGTGACTCGAGCGAGACAGGGTACGGTGGTGGCTACACCTTC. Protein: CATSDSSETGYGGGYTF.

The chain is built from TRBV2 and TRBJ2-2; D is possibly TRBD1 (6 bases). This CDR3 comprises 13 residues. Trimming removed 6 bases from V and 8 bases from J, with 13 bases in between. The germline CDR1 and CDR2 sequences are SNHLY and FYNNEI. CDR3 loop: CASRAQGGGELFF. DNA for the CDR3: TGTGCCAGCAGGGCACAGGGCGGGGGGGAGCTGTTTTTT.

The chain couples TRBV25-1 to TRBJ1-5; 9 nucleotides agree with TRBD1. From germline, CDR1 is MGHDK and CDR2 SYGVNS. This CDR3 is built from 15 residues. V lost 6 bases and J lost 4; bases outside the gene matches: 7. In DNA, the CDR3 is TGTGCCAGCAGCCAAGGGACAGGGCGAAATCAGCCCCAGCATTTT. Translated, it gives CASSQGTGRNQPQHF.

This rearrangement joins TRBV5-1 to TRBJ2-1; possible D gene TRBD1, 6 bases. The CDR3 has 15 residues. V lost 5 bases, J lost 1 base, and 13 bases lay in between. Per the germline V gene, CDR1 is SGHRS and CDR2 is YFSETQ. The CDR3 loop is CASSATGTSYNEQFF. CDR3 nucleotide sequence: TGCGCCAGCAGTGCCACCGGGACATCCTACAATGAGCAGTTCTTC.

The chain employs TRBV12-5 and TRBJ2-7, with 8 nucleotides matching TRBD1. V lost 6 bases, J lost 3 bases, and 7 bases stayed unmatched. CDR1 is LGHNT, CDR2 FRNRAP, per germline. The CDR3 sequence is 14 residues long. The CDR3: CASGPGQGLYEQYF. Here the CDR3 DNA reads TGTGCTAGTGGCCCCGGACAGGGCCTCTACGAGCAGTACTTC.